What follows is one TCR beta chain and its context. Its antigen remains unidentified. This specimen comes from a study of cytomegalovirus exposure and HLA in healthy donors. Overall study: Earlier findings included over 90 million unique TCR beta sequences obtained from 150 million to 200 million T cells.

Primers included in the PCR were 60 Vbeta and 13 Jbeta primers. Repertoires were generated with immunoSEQ multiplex PCR, while TCRdb's copy carries only in-frame clones and drops some. The table lists roughly 180,000 clones, 75% of them singletons, with approximately 2.3% in the top ten. Findings and limits, study-wide: Testing in vitro showed a few CMV-associated chains specific for CMV antigens. Beyond CMV serostatus, there was no information to go on about immune exposure. For cytomegalovirus status, the classifier reportedly gave diagnoses with high specificity and sensitivity.

V lost 7 bases to trimming and J lost 0 bases, with 16 bases between them. Germline CDR1 and CDR2: SNHLY and FYNNEI. The CDR3 runs 16 residues. The sequence was collected from a female donor in good health and CMV-seronegative. The chain couples TRBV2 to TRBJ2-4; possibly TRBD1 for D (6 bases). The sequenced sample consisted of PBMCs. CDR3 coding DNA: TGTGCCAGCATAACCGACAGGTCCTTAGCCAAAAACATTCAGTACTTC. The encoded protein is CASITDRSLAKNIQYF.